This T cell receptor (beta chain) was obtained from a study of blood T cell repertoires in COVID-19. Some clones are missing from TCRdb's copy, which holds only in-frame ones; the method was immunoSEQ multiplex PCR. The sample consists of about 250,000 clones, 65% to 90% of them appearing once. Individuals drawn from under 30 US areas were roughly 18 to 89 years old. The germline CDR1 and CDR2 sequences are LGHNA and YNFKEQ. Trimming removed 4 bases from V and 1 base from J; junction bases left unmatched: 3. This CDR3 spans 16 amino acids. Sequencing used PBMCs or T cells enriched from blood (not recorded which). This chain joins TRBV4-2 and TRBJ2-3, with TRBD2 matching 12 bases. This TCR was sampled from a man aged 35 to 55 who had recovered from COVID-19. The CDR3 bases are TGTGCCAGCAGCCCTAGACTAGCGGGGGGCACAGATACGCAGTATTTT. The encoded protein is CASSPRLAGGTDTQYF.